The clone carrying this T cell receptor beta chain was seen only a few times. Antigen unknown. This entry is derived from a study of CD8 T cell repertoires and HIV-1 epitope variants. Generated by immunoSEQ multiplex PCR, the TCRdb table keeps only in-frame clones and is missing some. The data show over 5,000 clones, with roughly two thirds seen just once and approximately 47% held by the top ten. The sequenced sample consisted of cultured CD8+ T cells derived from PBMCs. The source is a male donor with HIV.

CDR3 residues: CASSVRGDDTEAFF. CDR3 in DNA: TGTGCCAGCAGCGTAAGGGGGGACGACACTGAAGCTTTCTTT. The rearrangement links TRBV9 to TRBJ1-1, with D tentatively TRBD1 (6 bases). CDR1 and CDR2 (germline): SGDLS, YYNGEE. Trimming took 1 base from V and 3 from J, leaving 10 bases between them. The CDR3 has 14 amino acids.